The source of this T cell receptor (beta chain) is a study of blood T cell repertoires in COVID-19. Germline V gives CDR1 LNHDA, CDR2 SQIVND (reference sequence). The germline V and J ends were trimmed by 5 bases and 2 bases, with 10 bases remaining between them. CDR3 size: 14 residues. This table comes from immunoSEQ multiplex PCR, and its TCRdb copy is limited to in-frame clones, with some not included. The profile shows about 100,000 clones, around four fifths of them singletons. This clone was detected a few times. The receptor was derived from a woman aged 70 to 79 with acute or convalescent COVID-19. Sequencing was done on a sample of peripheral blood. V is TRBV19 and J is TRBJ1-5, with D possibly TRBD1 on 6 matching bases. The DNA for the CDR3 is TGTGCCAGTAGTCACAGGGAACGCAATCAGCCCCAGCATTTT. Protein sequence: CASSHRERNQPQHF.